The 3 T cell receptor beta chains given below trace back to one sample, sequenced in a study of post-analysis software for immune sequencing data. Overall study results and limits: Patients carried five TRBV segments more frequently than controls did, and TRBV5-6, TRBV5-1 and TRBV20-1 were among them.

Incorporated into the TCR beta cDNA libraries were unique molecular identifiers, which served to reduce PCR and sequencing biases. TCRdb reanalysed the PCR reads using MiXCR and keeps one entry per CDR3 protein. Of 400,000 to 500,000 distinct CDR3 sequences listed, about 40% were seen once; the top ten hold around 8%. Their antigens are not known. Sequencing was done on a sample of blood. These receptors came from a girl aged 2 to 9 with multiple sclerosis.

This clonotype has a handful of counts. V gene TRBV20-1 combines with J gene TRBJ2-7; D ambiguous. CDR1 DFQATT and CDR2 SNEGSKA come from the germline V gene (reference sequence). Trimming shortened V by 5 bases and J by 3 bases, and 20 bases separated the two germline ends. The CDR3 length is 15 residues. CDR3 DNA sequence: TGCAGTGCTCAGCTTTTGAGTTTCTCGGTCTACGAGCAGTACTTC. It is translated as CSAQLLSFSVYEQYF.

This clonotype was seen a few times. Sequence at one end of the junction differs from germline and may be a read error. The chain has TRBV6-6 and TRBJ2-1; the match to TRBD2 covers 7 bases. This CDR3 is built from 15 residues. Germline CDR1 and CDR2: MNHNY and SVGAGI (reference sequence). This CDR3 is CVSSLLAGEYNEQFF. CDR3 sequence (DNA): TGTGTCAGCAGTCTCCTGGCGGGGGAGTACAATGAGCAGTTCTTC.

The chain employs TRBV5-1 and TRBJ1-1; possible D gene TRBD1, 6 bases. The CDR3 covers 16 residues. Trimming cost V 0 bases and J 4 bases, with 16 bases left between them. Germline loops: CDR1 SGHRS, CDR2 YFSETQ. Here the CDR3 DNA reads TGCGCCAGCAGCTTGGGCCCCGGGGGGGGGGCCACTGAAGCTTTCTTT. Amino acids: CASSLGPGGGATEAFF.